The 19 T cell receptor beta chains presented below share a single source sample, sequenced in a study of T cell responses to AZD1222 COVID-19 vaccine. Profiled with immunoSEQ multiplex PCR; TCRdb holds only in-frame clones, not every one. The data hold about 220,000 clones, with about 92% observed a single time. Specimen: peripheral blood, collected on day 0 of MenACWY control vaccination. The receptors stem from an adult in good health.

The chain combines TRBV5-1 with TRBJ1-1; 9 bases align to TRBD1. CDR3 size: 15 residues. In germline, CDR1 is SGHRS, CDR2 YFSETQ. V shed 3 bases, J shed 1 base, and the junction held 4 bases outside the gene matches. The CDR3 DNA reads as TGCGCCAGCAGCTCACAGGGGGCCCCGAACACTGAAGCTTTCTTT. This translates into CASSSQGAPNTEAFF.

The rearrangement uses TRBV6-1 and TRBJ1-2; D perhaps matches TRBD1 (6 bases). The V and J ends lost 3 bases and 4 bases respectively, with 18 bases between them. Germline CDR1 MNHNS, CDR2 SASEGT. The CDR3 is made up of 16 amino acids. CDR3 nucleotides: TGTGCCAGCAGTGACAATCTGGGGGCCAGTCGCTATGGCTACACCTTC. Encoded protein: CASSDNLGASRYGYTF.

The rearrangement links TRBV5-1 to TRBJ2-1; 8 bases line up with TRBD1. Germline lookup yields CDR1 SGHRS and CDR2 YFSETQ. The CDR3 is made up of 16 amino acids. The J segment lost 2 bases and the V segment lost 0 bases, leaving 4 bases of the junction unmatched. CDR3 protein: CASSLGQGATYNEQFF. CDR3 nucleotides: TGCGCCAGCAGCTTGGGTCAGGGGGCAACCTACAATGAGCAGTTCTTC.

The chain links TRBV7-9 to TRBJ1-1; D is perhaps TRBD1 (5 bases). Trimming shortened V by 5 bases and J by 3 bases, and 16 bases separated the two germline ends. The CDR3 is made up of 15 amino acids. In germline, CDR1 is SEHNR, CDR2 FQNEAQ (reference sequence). Here the CDR3 reads CASSPRGPRDTEAFF. CDR3 bases: TGTGCCAGCAGCCCTCGTGGACCCAGGGACACTGAAGCTTTCTTT.

The rearrangement uses TRBV6-6 and TRBJ2-7; 10 positions match TRBD1. CDR1 is MNHNY, CDR2 SVGAGI, per germline (reference sequence). CDR3 size: 14 residues. V lost 2 bases, J lost 6 bases, and 4 bases stayed unmatched. CDR3 DNA: TGTGCCAGCAGTTACGACAGGGGGCGGTCCGAGCAGTACTTC. Translation: CASSYDRGRSEQYF.

The CDR3 DNA is TGTGCCAGCAGCCGCGGACACTCTGGGGCCAACGTCCTGACTTTC. Translation gives CASSRGHSGANVLTF. The genes are TRBV13 and TRBJ2-6; a possible D gene is TRBD1 (5 bases). This CDR3 has 15 residues. Looked up from germline, CDR1 is PRHDT and CDR2 is FYEKMQ (reference sequence). V was cut by 5 bases and J by 0 bases, with 8 bases left in between.

The chain combines TRBV19 with TRBJ1-6; 7 nucleotides match TRBD1. Per germline, CDR1 LNHDA and CDR2 SQIVND (reference sequence). J lost 7 bases, V lost 5 bases, and 5 bases had no gene match. The CDR3 totals 14 residues. This CDR3 reads CASSSGTANSPLHF. The CDR3, as DNA: TGTGCCAGTAGTTCCGGGACAGCGAATTCACCCCTCCACTTT.

The chain combines TRBV5-6 with TRBJ2-4; no firm D call. This CDR3 has 17 amino acids. Germline CDR1 is SGHDT and CDR2 is YYEEEE. V was shortened by 1 base and J by 2 bases, with 16 bases between the two germline ends. This CDR3 is CASSLWTPSYTKNIQYF. CDR3 in DNA: TGTGCCAGCAGCTTGTGGACGCCTTCCTACACCAAAAACATTCAGTACTTC.

The rearrangement joins TRBV19 to TRBJ1-6; 8 bases map to TRBD1. Germline-derived CDR1 and CDR2 are LNHDA and SQIVND (reference sequence). The V segment lost 3 bases and the J segment 7 bases; nucleotides outside the gene matches: 11. The CDR3 covers 17 residues. CDR3 sequence (DNA): TGTGCCAGTAGTATTTCGATTCGACAGGGGTCGAATTCACCCCTCCACTTT. Residues: CASSISIRQGSNSPLHF.

This sequence joins TRBV6-5 and TRBJ1-5; D remains ambiguous. The germline V gene encodes CDR1 MNHEY and CDR2 SVGAGI. The CDR3 is 15 amino acids. The V and J ends lost 0 bases and 5 bases respectively, with 11 bases between them. CDR3 protein: CASSYSHGVDQPQHF. CDR3 coding DNA: TGTGCCAGCAGTTACTCGCACGGGGTCGATCAGCCCCAGCATTTT.

This chain joins TRBV23-1 and TRBJ2-5, with D uncertain. TRBV23-1 is treated as an ORF (open reading frame) with a function not yet certain. V lost 10 bases and J 2 bases, leaving 20 bases between the germline ends. The CDR3 has 15 amino acids. The CDR3 bases are TGCGCCAACACGGCCCGGGTCCCCCTACAAGAGACCCAGTACTTC. This codes for CANTARVPLQETQYF.

The chain recombines TRBV6-5 with TRBJ2-5, with 10 bases identical to TRBD2. Unmatched junction bases numbered 1, after V lost 6 bases and J lost 0 bases. There are 14 residues in the CDR3. Germline CDR1 reads MNHEY; CDR2 reads SVGAGI. Written as DNA, the CDR3 is TGTGCCAGCAGGACTAGCGGGTACCAAGAGACCCAGTACTTC. Its protein product is CASRTSGYQETQYF.

This chain links TRBV11-2 with TRBJ2-2, with D perhaps TRBD1 (6 bases). The CDR3 has 15 amino acids. V gave up 0 bases and J gave up 5 bases, with 10 bases separating them. Germline V gene sequence: CDR1 SGHAT, CDR2 FQNNGV. This CDR3 is CASSLEGALTGELFF. Here the CDR3 DNA reads TGTGCCAGCAGCTTAGAGGGGGCGCTGACCGGGGAGCTGTTTTTT.

V and J are TRBV3-1 (or the pseudogene TRBV3-2) and TRBJ1-1, with D unclear. The CDR3 runs to 14 residues. Trimming left V 2 bases short and J 5 bases short, with 12 bases between. The germline V gene has CDR1 LGHDT and CDR2 YNNKEL (reference sequence). The CDR3 DNA reads as TGTGCCAGCAGCCAACCCGGACTTACAACTGAAGCTTTCTTT. Protein sequence: CASSQPGLTTEAFF.

This chain connects TRBV19 to TRBJ1-5; D is unclear. CDR1 and CDR2 from the germline V gene are LNHDA and SQIVND (reference sequence). Trimming removed 5 bases at V and 4 bases at J, with 12 bases between. CDR3 length equals 14 residues. The CDR3, as DNA: TGTGCCAGTAGTGCCCGCGACTTAAATCAGCCCCAGCATTTT. Protein sequence: CASSARDLNQPQHF. Supplemented by reference TRBV19 and TRBJ1-5, the full variable domain reads DGGITQSPKYLFRKEGQNVTLSCEQNLNHDAMYWYRQDPGQGLRLIYYSQIVNDFQKGDIAEGYSVSREKKESFPLTVTSAQKNPTAFYLCASSARDLNQPQHFGDGTRLSIL.

The rearrangement links TRBV6-2 or TRBV6-3 to TRBJ1-5, with TRBD1 matching 9 bases. Germline CDR1 reads MNHEY; CDR2 reads SVGEGT. The CDR3 loop spans 15 amino acids. Germline trimming cut 5 bases from V and 4 bases from J; bases unmatched to any gene: 6. CDR3 in amino acids: CASSPRDRENQPQHF. Here the CDR3 DNA reads TGTGCCAGCAGTCCCCGGGACAGGGAAAATCAGCCCCAGCATTTT.

As regards this clone: A read error may produce the germline difference seen at one junction end. J is TRBJ2-7 and V is TRBV3-1 (or the pseudogene TRBV3-2), with TRBD2 matching 12 bases. The CDR3 is 15 residues long. CDR1 LGHDT and CDR2 YNNKEL come from the germline V gene (reference sequence). Written as DNA, the CDR3 is TGTGCCAGCAGTCAAGGACTAGCGGGGTCCTACGAGCAGTACTTC. Its protein product is CASSQGLAGSYEQYF.

The chain is built from TRBV7-2 and TRBJ1-1; weak D call: TRBD1 (6 bases). The CDR3 runs to 15 residues. CDR1 is SGHTA and CDR2 is FQGNSA in the germline V gene. V was pared by 2 bases and J by 4 bases, with 14 bases between. CDR3 region: CASSLTQGSGTEAFF. In DNA, the CDR3 is TGTGCCAGCAGCTTAACACAGGGCAGTGGCACTGAAGCTTTCTTT.

This clone was detected only once. The chain couples TRBV3-1 (or the pseudogene TRBV3-2) to TRBJ1-2, with D hard to call. Germline V lookup: CDR1 LGHDT, CDR2 YNNKEL (reference sequence). The CDR3 runs to 13 residues. V lost 3 bases and J lost 4, with 9 bases in between. The CDR3 is CASSQAGGYGYTF. The CDR3 coding sequence is TGTGCCAGCAGCCAGGCAGGCGGCTATGGCTACACCTTC.